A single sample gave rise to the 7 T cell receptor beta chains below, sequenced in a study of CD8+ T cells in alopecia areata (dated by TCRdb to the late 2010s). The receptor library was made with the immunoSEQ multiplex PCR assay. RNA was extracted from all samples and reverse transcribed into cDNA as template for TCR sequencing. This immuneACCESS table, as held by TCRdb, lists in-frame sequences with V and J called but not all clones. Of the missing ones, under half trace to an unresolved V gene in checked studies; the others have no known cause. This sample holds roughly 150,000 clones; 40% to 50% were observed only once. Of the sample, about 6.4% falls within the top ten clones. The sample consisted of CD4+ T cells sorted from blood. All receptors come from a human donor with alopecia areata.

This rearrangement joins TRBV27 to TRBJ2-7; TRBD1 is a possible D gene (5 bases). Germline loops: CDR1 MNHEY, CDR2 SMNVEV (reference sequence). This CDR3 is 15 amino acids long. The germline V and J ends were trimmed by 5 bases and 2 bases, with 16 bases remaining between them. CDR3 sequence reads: CASSLDRFMTYEQYF. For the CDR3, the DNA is TGTGCCAGCAGTCTAGACAGATTCATGACCTACGAGCAGTACTTC.

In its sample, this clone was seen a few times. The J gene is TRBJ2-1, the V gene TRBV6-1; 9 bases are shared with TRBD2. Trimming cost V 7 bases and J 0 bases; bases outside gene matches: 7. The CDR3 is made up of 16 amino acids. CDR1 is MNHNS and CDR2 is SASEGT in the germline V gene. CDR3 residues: CASTGAGGSSYNEQFF. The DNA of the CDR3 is TGTGCCAGCACTGGAGCGGGAGGCAGCTCCTACAATGAGCAGTTCTTC.

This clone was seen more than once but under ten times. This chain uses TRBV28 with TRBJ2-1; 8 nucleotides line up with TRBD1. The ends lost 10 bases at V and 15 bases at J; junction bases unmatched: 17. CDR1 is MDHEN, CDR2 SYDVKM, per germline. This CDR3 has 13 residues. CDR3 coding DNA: TGTGCCACCCTGCCGGGACAGGAGTCCTTGTGGTTCTTC. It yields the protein CATLPGQESLWFF. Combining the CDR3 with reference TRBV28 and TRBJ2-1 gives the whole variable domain DVKVTQSSRYLVKRTGEKVFLECVQDMDHENMFWYRQDPGLGLRLIYFSYDVKMKEKGDIPEGYSVSREKKERFSLILESASTNQTSMYLCATLPGQESLWFFGPGTRLTVL.

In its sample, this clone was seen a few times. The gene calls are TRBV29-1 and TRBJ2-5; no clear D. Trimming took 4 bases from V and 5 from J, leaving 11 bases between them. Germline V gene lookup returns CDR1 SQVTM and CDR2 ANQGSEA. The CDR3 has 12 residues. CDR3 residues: CSVVLNGETQYF. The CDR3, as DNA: TGCAGCGTTGTACTAAATGGGGAGACCCAGTACTTC.

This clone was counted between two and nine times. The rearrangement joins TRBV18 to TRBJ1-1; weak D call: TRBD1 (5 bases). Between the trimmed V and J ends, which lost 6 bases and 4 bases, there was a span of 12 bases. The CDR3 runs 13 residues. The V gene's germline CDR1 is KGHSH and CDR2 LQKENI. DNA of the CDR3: TGTGCCAGCTCCGTGGGGCCGGGCACTGAAGCTTTCTTT. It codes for CASSVGPGTEAFF.

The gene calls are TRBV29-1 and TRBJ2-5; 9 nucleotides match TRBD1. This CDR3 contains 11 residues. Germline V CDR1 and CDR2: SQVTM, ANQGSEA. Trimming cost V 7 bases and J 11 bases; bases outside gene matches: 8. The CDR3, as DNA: TGCAGCGCTTCGGACAGGGGAGGGCAGTACTTC. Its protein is CSASDRGGQYF.

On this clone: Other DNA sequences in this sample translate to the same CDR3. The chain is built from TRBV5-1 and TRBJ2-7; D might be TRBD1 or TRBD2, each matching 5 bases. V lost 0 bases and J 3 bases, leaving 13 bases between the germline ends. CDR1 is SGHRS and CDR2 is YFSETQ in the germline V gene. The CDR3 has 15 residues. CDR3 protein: CASSLGGTSGYEQYF. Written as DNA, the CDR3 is TGCGCCAGCAGCTTGGGAGGGACCAGCGGCTACGAGCAGTACTTC.